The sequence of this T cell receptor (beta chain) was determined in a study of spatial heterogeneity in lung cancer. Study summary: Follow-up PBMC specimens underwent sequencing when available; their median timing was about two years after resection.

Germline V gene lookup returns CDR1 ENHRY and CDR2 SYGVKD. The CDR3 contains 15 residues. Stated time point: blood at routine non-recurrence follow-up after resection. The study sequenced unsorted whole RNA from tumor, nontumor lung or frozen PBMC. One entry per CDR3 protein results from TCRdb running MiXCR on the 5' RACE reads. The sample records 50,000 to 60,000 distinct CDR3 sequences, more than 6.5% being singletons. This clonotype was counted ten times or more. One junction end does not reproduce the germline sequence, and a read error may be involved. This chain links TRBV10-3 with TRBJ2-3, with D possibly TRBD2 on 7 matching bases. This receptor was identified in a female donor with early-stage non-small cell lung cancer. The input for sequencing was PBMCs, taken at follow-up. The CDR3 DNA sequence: TGTGCCACCAGTTTCGGCGCGGGGGCCGTAGATACGCAGTATTTT. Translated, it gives CATSFGAGAVDTQYF.